This entry lists 32 T cell receptor beta chains sequenced from one sample in a study of cytomegalovirus exposure and HLA in healthy donors. Only in-frame clones appear in the TCRdb table, and some are missing; sequencing was by immunoSEQ multiplex PCR. The sample lists about 130,000 clones; around nine tenths were seen once. The sequencing input was PBMCs. The receptors were gathered from a man younger than 45 in good health and CMV-seronegative.

The chain has TRBV4-1 and TRBJ2-7; 11 bases are shared with TRBD2. The V segment lost 0 bases and the J segment 4 bases; nucleotides outside the gene matches: 11. CDR3 length: 18 residues. Germline V gene sequence: CDR1 MGHRA, CDR2 YSYEKL. The CDR3 bases are TGCGCCAGCAGCCAAGATTTGGGACTAGCGGAGGCGAGGTACGAGCAGTACTTC. It is translated as CASSQDLGLAEARYEQYF.

Comments on this clone: Other DNA sequences within the sample encode an identical CDR3. The J gene is TRBJ1-1, the V gene TRBV7-9; 7 positions match TRBD1. Per germline, CDR1 SEHNR and CDR2 FQNEAQ (reference sequence). The CDR3 has 12 residues. Unmatched junction bases numbered 1, after V lost 4 bases and J lost 5 bases. CDR3 DNA: TGTGCCAGCAGCTCAGGGGGGACTGAAGCTTTCTTT. Translating it yields CASSSGGTEAFF.

V is TRBV5-1 and J is TRBJ2-1, with 9 bases lining up with TRBD2. V trimming: 4 bases; J trimming: 4 bases; junction bases outside the gene matches: 6. The CDR3 is 15 residues long. The germline V gene has CDR1 SGHRS and CDR2 YFSETQ. The CDR3 nucleotides are TGCGCCAGCAGCCTGATAGCGGGAGCTTACAATGAGCAGTTCTTC. Protein sequence: CASSLIAGAYNEQFF.

This clone was seen a single time. The chain joins TRBV27 to TRBJ2-6, with a possible D match to TRBD2 (6 bases). V was cut by 8 bases and J by 1 base, with 12 bases left in between. This CDR3 contains 15 residues. Germline loops: CDR1 MNHEY, CDR2 SMNVEV (reference sequence). CDR3 DNA sequence: TGTGCCAGCGGAGGGCACAGTTCTGGGGCCAACGTCCTGACTTTC. Translated, it gives CASGGHSSGANVLTF.

This clone was seen a handful of times. The J gene is TRBJ2-1, the V gene TRBV5-5; TRBD2 matches 9 bases. The germline gives CDR1 SGHKS, CDR2 YYEKEE (reference sequence). The CDR3 sequence is 15 residues long. V lost 0 bases, J lost 10 bases, and 8 bases stayed unmatched. CDR3 in DNA: TGTGCCAGCAGCTTGGTGCTAGCGGGAATAAGGGAGCAGTTCTTC. This gives the protein CASSLVLAGIREQFF.

This chain connects TRBV4-1 to TRBJ2-7, with TRBD2 matching 11 bases. Germline assignment: CDR1 MGHRA and CDR2 YSYEKL. Germline trimming cut 0 bases from V and 3 bases from J; bases unmatched to any gene: 7. CDR3 size: 17 residues. CDR3 loop: CASSQDPLAGVGYEQYF. CDR3 in DNA: TGCGCCAGCAGCCAAGATCCACTAGCGGGAGTGGGCTACGAGCAGTACTTC.

V usage is TRBV7-3 and J usage is TRBJ2-2; D is unresolved. This CDR3 is 15 amino acids long. Trimming left V 2 bases short and J 3 bases short, with 10 bases between. CDR1 is SGHTA and CDR2 is FQGTGA in the germline V gene. The CDR3 here is CASSLVLGHTGELFF. In DNA, the CDR3 is TGTGCCAGCAGCTTAGTGCTTGGGCACACCGGGGAGCTGTTTTTT.

The chain recombines TRBV5-4 with TRBJ2-5, with 9 bases that match TRBD2. The CDR3 length is 14 residues. V shed 4 bases and J 4 bases; nucleotides not matched to a gene: 5. The germline gives CDR1 SGHNT, CDR2 YYREEE (reference sequence). The DNA of the CDR3 is TGTGCCAGCAGCGAGGGACTAGCCCGAGAGACCCAGTACTTC. Translating gives CASSEGLARETQYF.

This chain connects TRBV5-1 to TRBJ2-7; 11 bases line up with TRBD2. This CDR3 has 15 residues. J gave up 4 bases and V 3 bases, and 6 bases lay outside the gene matches. Per the germline V gene, CDR1 is SGHRS and CDR2 is YFSETQ. CDR3 loop: CASSWGLAVSYEQYF. For the CDR3, the DNA is TGCGCCAGCAGCTGGGGACTAGCGGTCTCTTACGAGCAGTACTTC.

In its sample, this clone was seen once. This rearrangement joins TRBV6-1 to TRBJ2-2, with D maybe TRBD1 (6 bases). Germline CDR1 and CDR2: MNHNS and SASEGT. V was pared by 4 bases and J by 3 bases, with 9 bases between. CDR3 length equals 14 residues. The CDR3 reads CASSGQGYTGELFF. CDR3 in DNA: TGTGCCAGCAGTGGGCAGGGGTACACCGGGGAGCTGTTTTTT.

V gene TRBV7-2 combines with J gene TRBJ2-5; D possibly corresponds to TRBD2 (6 bases). This CDR3 has 14 residues. Trimming pared 5 bases from V and 1 base from J, leaving 11 bases between. CDR1 SGHTA and CDR2 FQGNSA come from the germline V gene. The CDR3 DNA reads as TGTGCCAGCAGCCATAGCGGTTTCCAAGAGACCCAGTACTTC. Its translation is CASSHSGFQETQYF.

CDR3 nucleotides: TGTGCCAGCAGTACCACTAGCTACTACGAGCAGTACTTC. Translating it yields CASSTTSYYEQYF. V gene TRBV6-5 combines with J gene TRBJ2-7; weak D call: TRBD2 (6 bases). Trimming cost V 5 bases and J 3 bases, with 11 bases left between them. Germline values: CDR1 MNHEY, CDR2 SVGAGI. CDR3 length: 13 residues.

J is TRBJ2-3 and V is TRBV7-3, with 13 bases that match TRBD2. CDR1 and CDR2 (germline): SGHTA, FQGTGA. CDR3 size: 16 residues. V gave up 5 bases and J gave up 6 bases; unmatched junction bases: 8. CDR3: CASSDGLAGVWDTQYF. The CDR3 coding sequence is TGTGCCAGCAGCGACGGACTAGCGGGAGTTTGGGATACGCAGTATTTT.

This clone was seen just once. In DNA, the CDR3 is TGTGCCAGTAGTATAGGAAGGGGGGGAAGGGCAACTAATGAAAAACTGTTTTTT. It translates to CASSIGRGGRATNEKLFF. J is TRBJ1-4 and V is TRBV19; the D gene is possibly TRBD1 (6 bases). The CDR3 spans 18 residues. CDR1 and CDR2 (germline): LNHDA, SQIVND (reference sequence). V was cut by 1 base and J by 0 bases, with 15 bases left in between.

The chain uses TRBV5-1 and TRBJ2-7; 7 bases match TRBD2. CDR3 length equals 13 residues. Germline-derived CDR1 and CDR2 are SGHRS and YFSETQ. The V and J ends lost 1 base and 3 bases, in that order; junction bases with no gene match: 1. DNA for the CDR3: TGCGCCAGCAGCTTGCGGGGGGACTACGAGCAGTACTTC. As protein: CASSLRGDYEQYF.

The rearrangement links TRBV5-1 to TRBJ2-1, with 8 bases matching TRBD2. The V gene end was trimmed by 2 bases and the J gene end by 8 bases; junction bases not matched to a gene: 9. Germline lookup yields CDR1 SGHRS and CDR2 YFSETQ. There are 15 residues in the CDR3. CDR3 coding DNA: TGCGCCAGCAGCTTCCTCGGGGGGGAGTTCTATGAGCAGTTCTTC. Translated: CASSFLGGEFYEQFF.

The chain recombines TRBV7-2 with TRBJ2-1; 7 nucleotides align to TRBD2. The CDR3 sequence is 13 residues long. V lost 4 bases to trimming and J lost 6 bases; unmatched junction nucleotides: 3. The germline CDR1 and CDR2 sequences are SGHTA and FQGNSA. CDR3 sequence (DNA): TGTGCCAGCAGCTCCCCGGGGGGCAATGAGCAGTTCTTC. The encoded protein is CASSSPGGNEQFF.

The CDR3 protein is CASSLSGYEQYF. The CDR3 coding sequence is TGTGCCAGCAGCTTATCCGGCTACGAGCAGTACTTC. The chain combines TRBV7-9 with TRBJ2-7; D unresolved. From germline, CDR1 is SEHNR and CDR2 FQNEAQ (reference sequence). The CDR3 sequence is 12 residues long. The ends were cut back, 2 bases at V and 3 bases at J, with 5 bases in the middle.

This chain links TRBV5-4 with TRBJ1-6; tentatively, D is TRBD1 (5 bases). There are 14 residues in the CDR3. Trimming pared 9 bases from V and 5 bases from J, leaving 15 bases between. The germline CDR1 and CDR2 sequences are SGHNT and YYREEE (reference sequence). The CDR3 reads CAISRQGNNSPLHF. DNA of the CDR3: TGTGCCATCTCCCGGCAGGGAAATAATTCACCCCTCCACTTT.

The sample holds one count of this clone. The chain employs TRBV11-2 and TRBJ2-7; TRBD1 is a possible D gene (6 bases). Between the trimmed V and J ends, which lost 1 base and 5 bases, there was a span of 12 bases. Per the germline V gene, CDR1 is SGHAT and CDR2 is FQNNGV. The CDR3 spans 14 residues. The CDR3 spells CASSLAGVNHEQYF. The CDR3, as DNA: TGTGCCAGCAGCTTAGCAGGGGTTAACCACGAGCAGTACTTC. The full variable domain, in which reference TRBV11-2 and TRBJ2-7 provide the parts outside the CDR3, is EAGVAQSPRYKIIEKRQSVAFWCNPISGHATLYWYQQILGQGPKLLIQFQNNGVVDDSQLPKDRFSAERLKGVDSTLKIQPAKLEDSAVYLCASSLAGVNHEQYFGPGTRLTVT.

This chain joins TRBV2 and TRBJ2-3; TRBD2 agrees at 11 bases. Germline loops: CDR1 SNHLY, CDR2 FYNNEI. V lost 6 bases, J lost 0 bases, and 8 bases stayed unmatched. The CDR3 loop spans 17 amino acids. The CDR3: CASRDPGLAASTDTQYF. CDR3 DNA: TGTGCCAGCAGGGATCCGGGACTAGCGGCCAGCACAGATACGCAGTATTTT.

The V call is TRBV10-1, the J call TRBJ2-7; the D gene is possibly TRBD1 (6 bases). The CDR3 sequence is 12 residues long. V was clipped by 4 bases and J by 5 bases, with 9 bases between them. Germline V gene lookup returns CDR1 WNHNN and CDR2 SYGVQD (reference sequence). The CDR3: CASSGRDNEQYF. CDR3 nucleotide sequence: TGCGCCAGCAGTGGCCGGGACAACGAGCAGTACTTC.

V is TRBV7-2 and J is TRBJ2-4, with 8 bases lining up with TRBD1. The CDR3 is 16 amino acids. The germline V gene encodes CDR1 SGHTA and CDR2 FQGNSA. Germline trimming cut 3 bases from V and 8 bases from J; bases unmatched to any gene: 12. The CDR3 DNA follows: TGTGCCAGCAGCTTTATTCCAGGGGGCGCATTGGACATTCAGTACTTC. The encoded protein is CASSFIPGGALDIQYF. Filled out from reference TRBV7-2 and TRBJ2-4, the complete variable domain reads GAGVSQSPSNKVTEKGKDVELRCDPISGHTALYWYRQSLGQGLEFLIYFQGNSAPDKSGLPSDRFSAERTGGSVSTLTIQRTQQEDSAVYLCASSFIPGGALDIQYFGAGTRLSVL.

The rearrangement uses TRBV7-9 and TRBJ2-1; 12 nucleotides agree with TRBD2. The CDR3 spans 18 residues. V lost 5 bases and J lost 10; bases outside the gene matches: 18. The germline gives CDR1 SEHNR, CDR2 FQNEAQ (reference sequence). The CDR3 DNA is TGTGCCAGCAGCCCATCTATTCTAGCGGGAGGGCCGGTACTCGAGCAGTTCTTC. Translation gives CASSPSILAGGPVLEQFF.

This chain links TRBV18 with TRBJ2-6; D is uncertain. Per the germline V gene, CDR1 is KGHSH and CDR2 is LQKENI. The length of the CDR3 is 18 residues. V lost 3 bases to trimming and J lost 0 bases, with 15 bases between them. CDR3 sequence: CASSPRRIMDSGANVLTF. CDR3 nucleotide sequence: TGTGCCAGCTCACCGAGGCGGATAATGGACTCTGGGGCCAACGTCCTGACTTTC. The variable domain in full, with the rest retrieved from reference TRBV18 and TRBJ2-6, is NAGVMQNPRHLVRRRGQEARLRCSPMKGHSHVYWYRQLPEEGLKFMVYLQKENIIDESGMPKERFSAEFPKEGPSILRIQQVVRGDSAAYFCASSPRRIMDSGANVLTFGAGSRLTVL.

This clone was counted a single time. CDR3 loop: CASSPRQGAHNEQFF. The CDR3 region has the DNA TGTGCCAGCAGCCCCAGACAGGGGGCACATAACGAGCAGTTCTTC. The chain has TRBV7-9 and TRBJ2-1; TRBD1 matches at 10 bases. J lost 10 bases, V lost 5 bases, and 11 bases had no gene match. The CDR3 loop spans 15 amino acids. Looked up from germline, CDR1 is SEHNR and CDR2 is FQNEAQ (reference sequence).

The chain uses TRBV7-2 and TRBJ2-3, with 12 bases that match TRBD2. V was clipped by 3 bases and J by 2 bases; unmatched bases: 3. The CDR3 runs to 16 residues. Germline V gene sequence: CDR1 SGHTA, CDR2 FQGNSA. CDR3 in amino acids: CASSFGLAGITDTQYF. CDR3 DNA: TGTGCCAGCAGCTTTGGACTAGCGGGGATCACAGATACGCAGTATTTT.

The chain links TRBV2 to TRBJ1-1; D gene uncertain. Germline CDR1 reads SNHLY; CDR2 reads FYNNEI. There are 11 residues in the CDR3. Between the trimmed V and J ends, which lost 10 bases and 0 bases, there was a span of 6 bases. CDR3 in DNA: TGTGCCACTAGATTGAACACTGAAGCTTTCTTT. Translating gives CATRLNTEAFF.

This chain links TRBV2 with TRBJ1-1; 10 bases are a match to TRBD1. With V trimmed by 6 bases and J by 6 bases, 4 bases remained unmatched. CDR3 length equals 13 residues. Germline lookup yields CDR1 SNHLY and CDR2 FYNNEI. The CDR3 region is CASRPGQGSEAFF. In DNA, the CDR3 is TGTGCCAGCAGGCCGGGACAGGGGTCTGAAGCTTTCTTT.

The chain has TRBV29-1 and TRBJ1-1, with D unclear. V lost 5 bases to trimming and J lost 0 bases, with 10 bases between them. Germline V lookup: CDR1 SQVTM, CDR2 ANQGSEA. This CDR3 spans 13 amino acids. CDR3 DNA: TGCAGCGTTAGAACACCGATGAACACTGAAGCTTTCTTT. Translated: CSVRTPMNTEAFF.

This chain joins TRBV14 and TRBJ2-5; no clear D gene. Germline lookup yields CDR1 SGHDN and CDR2 FVKESK. The CDR3 runs to 14 residues. The V end was cut by 4 bases, the J end by 5 bases, with 14 bases between. The DNA of the CDR3 is TGTGCCAGCAGCCGTCGGAGCGATCGGGAGACCCAGTACTTC. Amino acids: CASSRRSDRETQYF.

This clone was counted between two and nine times. This sequence joins TRBV6-4 and TRBJ2-3; 7 bases match TRBD2. CDR1 is MRHNA and CDR2 is SNTAGT in the germline V gene. This CDR3 region has 15 residues. Trimming cost V 2 bases and J 1 base; bases outside gene matches: 3. The CDR3 loop is CASSDEAGGTDTQYF. The CDR3, as DNA: TGTGCCAGCAGTGACGAGGCGGGGGGCACAGATACGCAGTATTTT.